This T cell receptor (beta chain) appears in the sequencing data of a study of T-cell reconstitution after alpha-beta-depleted transplantation in children. The count of this clonotype is one. Unique molecular identifiers were incorporated when the TCRbeta library was constructed. Each CDR3 protein gets one entry after TCRdb re-called the PCR reads with MiXCR. The sample comprises 450,000 to 500,000 distinct CDR3 sequences, around 12% of which are singletons, and around 6.1% rests with the top ten. CDR1 and CDR2 from the germline V gene are SNHLY and FYNNEI. This CDR3 is 18 amino acids long. The trim removed 7 bases at V and 3 bases at J, leaving 16 bases unmatched.

The gene calls are TRBV2 and TRBJ2-1, with 9 positions matching TRBD2. Sequencing used PBMCs from the stem cell graft donor, obtained from the stem cell graft. This TCR was sampled from a human donor who donated a stem cell graft to a child with combined immunodeficiency. CDR3: CASTGAGGRLPIYNEQFF. As DNA, the CDR3 is TGTGCCAGCACGGGAGCGGGGGGCCGTCTCCCCATCTACAATGAGCAGTTCTTC. Combining the CDR3 with reference TRBV2 and TRBJ2-1 gives the whole variable domain EPEVTQTPSHQVTQMGQEVILRCVPISNHLYFYWYRQILGQKVEFLVSFYNNEISEKSEIFDDQFSVERPDGSNFTLKIRSTKLEDSAMYFCASTGAGGRLPIYNEQFFGPGTRLTVL.